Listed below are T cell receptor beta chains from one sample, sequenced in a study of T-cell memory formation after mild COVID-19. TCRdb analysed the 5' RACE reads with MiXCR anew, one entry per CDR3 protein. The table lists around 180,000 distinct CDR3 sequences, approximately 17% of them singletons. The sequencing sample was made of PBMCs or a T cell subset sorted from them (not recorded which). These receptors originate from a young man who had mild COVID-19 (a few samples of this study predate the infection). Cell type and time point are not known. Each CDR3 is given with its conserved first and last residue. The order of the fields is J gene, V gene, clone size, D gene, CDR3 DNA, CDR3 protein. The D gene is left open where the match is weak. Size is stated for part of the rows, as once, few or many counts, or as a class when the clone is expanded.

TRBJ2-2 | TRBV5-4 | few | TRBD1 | TGTGCCAGCAGCTCAATGATTTCGGACAGGGGGCGAACCGGGGAGCTGTTTTTT | CASSSMISDRGRTGELFF
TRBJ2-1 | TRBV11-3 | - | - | TGTGCCAGCAGCTTAGATCAGGGGGGTACTAGCTCCTACAATGAGCAGTTCTTC | CASSLDQGGTSSYNEQFF
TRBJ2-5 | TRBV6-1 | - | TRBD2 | TGTGCCAGCAGTGAAATTGGGCGGGGGGGCTGGACCCAGTACTTC | CASSEIGRGGWTQYF
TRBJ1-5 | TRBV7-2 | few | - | TGTGCCAGTGGGCCTCCTCCCCAGCATTTT | CASGPPPQHF
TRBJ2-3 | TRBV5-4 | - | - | TGTGCCAGCAGCTTGGGGGCGACTAGCACAGATACGCAGTATTTT | CASSLGATSTDTQYF
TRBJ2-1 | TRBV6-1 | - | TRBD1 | TGTGCCAGCAGCTTGGGACAGACGAGCTCCTACAATGAGCAGTTCTTC | CASSLGQTSSYNEQFF
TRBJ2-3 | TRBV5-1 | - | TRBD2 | TGCGCCAGCAGTCCCGGGACTAGCGGGGGGAGAACAGATACGCAGTATTTT | CASSPGTSGGRTDTQYF
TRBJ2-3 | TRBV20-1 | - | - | TGCAGTGCTAGTGGGGGGGCCGGTGGCACAGATACGCAGTATTTT | CSASGGAGGTDTQYF
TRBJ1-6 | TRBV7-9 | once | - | TGTGCCAGCAGCTCTGCTTATAATTCACCCCTCCACTTT | CASSSAYNSPLHF
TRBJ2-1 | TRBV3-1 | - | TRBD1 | TGTGCCAGCAGCCACGGGACAGGTCCATACAATGAGCAGTTCTTC | CASSHGTGPYNEQFF
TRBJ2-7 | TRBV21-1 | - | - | TGTGCCAGCAGAGAGGCTAGCGGGCCCTACGAGCAGTACTTC | CASREASGPYEQYF
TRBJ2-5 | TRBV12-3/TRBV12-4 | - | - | TGTGCCAGCAGTTTAATTCGGAAAGAGACCCAGTACTTC | CASSLIRKETQYF
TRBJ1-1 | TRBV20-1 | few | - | TGCAGTGCTAGAGCAGGAGTGAACACTGAAGCTTTCTTT | CSARAGVNTEAFF
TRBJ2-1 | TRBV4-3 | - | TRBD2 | TGCGCCAGCAGCCAAGTCGGAAGCGGGGAATACAATGAGCAGTTCTTC | CASSQVGSGEYNEQFF
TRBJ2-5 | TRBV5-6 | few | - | TGTGCCAGCAGCTTGGCCAGCTCCCAAGAGACCCAGTACTTC | CASSLASSQETQYF
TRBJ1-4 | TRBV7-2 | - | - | TGTGCCAGCAGCTTAGAAGGTCGTCGGAACTCCGAAAAACTGTTTTTT | CASSLEGRRNSEKLFF
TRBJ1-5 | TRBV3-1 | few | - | TGTGCCAGCAGCCAAGATCTGCATCAGCCCCAGCATTTT | CASSQDLHQPQHF
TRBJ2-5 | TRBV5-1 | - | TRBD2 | TGCGCCAGCAGCGTGACTAGCGGGAAAGAGACCCAGTACTTC | CASSVTSGKETQYF
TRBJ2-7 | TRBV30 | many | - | TGTGCCTGGAGTGACTCCTACGAGCAGTACTTC | CAWSDSYEQYF
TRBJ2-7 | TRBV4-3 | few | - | TGCGCCAGCAGCCAAGGCAAAGCGGAGGAGCAGTACTTC | CASSQGKAEEQYF
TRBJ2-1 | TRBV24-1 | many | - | TGTGCCACCAGTGATGGGAAGATCCAAGGTAATGAGCAGTTCTTC | CATSDGKIQGNEQFF
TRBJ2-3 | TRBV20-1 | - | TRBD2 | TGCAGTGCTCCTCGGACTAGCGGGGCCGCAGATACGCAGTATTTT | CSAPRTSGAADTQYF
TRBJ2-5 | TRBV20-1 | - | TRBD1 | TGCAGTGCTAGACAGCCACAGGGGGCCGGAGAGACCCAGTACTTC | CSARQPQGAGETQYF
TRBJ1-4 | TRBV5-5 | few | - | TGTGCCAGCAGCTTCAGGGTTGCTAATGAAAAACTGTTTTTT | CASSFRVANEKLFF
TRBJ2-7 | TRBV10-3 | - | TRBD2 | TGTGCCACCTCTAGCGGGGGATCCTACGAGCAGTACTTC | CATSSGGSYEQYF
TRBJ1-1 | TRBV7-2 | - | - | TGTGCCAGCAGCCGGCTCCCGGTGAACACTGAAGCTTTCTTT | CASSRLPVNTEAFF
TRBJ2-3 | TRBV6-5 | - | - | TGTGCCAGCAGACCGGGACGCATGTTCACAGATACGCAGTATTTT | CASRPGRMFTDTQYF
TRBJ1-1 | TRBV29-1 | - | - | TGCAGCGGGATGGACACTGAAGCTTTCTTT | CSGMDTEAFF
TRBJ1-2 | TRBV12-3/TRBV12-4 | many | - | TGTGCCAGCAGTTTAGGCAGGGGTGGCGGCTACACCTTC | CASSLGRGGGYTF
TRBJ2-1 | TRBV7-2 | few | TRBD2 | TGTGCCAGCAGCTCTCCGACTAGCGGGGGGTCGACGGGTTACAATGAGCAGTTCTTC | CASSSPTSGGSTGYNEQFF
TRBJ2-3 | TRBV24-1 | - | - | TGTGCCACCAGTGATTCGGGGCGTCTACCAGATACGCAGTATTTT | CATSDSGRLPDTQYF
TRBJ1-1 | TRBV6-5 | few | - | TGTGCCAGCAGTCCGGGACCCGGTAAAGCTTTCTTT | CASSPGPGKAFF
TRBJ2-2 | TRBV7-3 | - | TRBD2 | TGTGCCAGCAGGCCACCGGGACTAGCTGTCTCCGGGGAGCTGTTTTTT | CASRPPGLAVSGELFF
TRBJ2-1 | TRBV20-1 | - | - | TGCAGTGCTGCGTGGCTCCTCAACAATGAGCAGTTCTTC | CSAAWLLNNEQFF
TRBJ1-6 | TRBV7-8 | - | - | TGTGCCAGCAGCTTAGCGTATCGGGCCCTCGGTTCACCCCTCCACTTT | CASSLAYRALGSPLHF
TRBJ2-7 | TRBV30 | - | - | TGTGCCTGGAGGCGGGGGCAGGGTGGAGAGCAGTACTTC | CAWRRGQGGEQYF
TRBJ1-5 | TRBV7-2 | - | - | TGTGCCAGCAGTAATAAGGGACCCCAGCATTTT | CASSNKGPQHF
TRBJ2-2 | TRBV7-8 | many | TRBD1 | TGTGCCAGCAGTTGGACAGGGACCGGGGAGCTGTTTTTT | CASSWTGTGELFF
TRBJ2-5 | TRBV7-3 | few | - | TGTGCCAGCAGCCCGGGATCCACGGCAGAGACCCAGTACTTC | CASSPGSTAETQYF
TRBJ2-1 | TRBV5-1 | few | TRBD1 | TGCGCCAGCAGCCAATCGGGACAGGGGTACAATGAGCAGTTCTTC | CASSQSGQGYNEQFF
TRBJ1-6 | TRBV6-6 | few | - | TGTGCCAGCAGTTACCGGGGGCAGGAAGGAGGCTCCCTCCACTTT | CASSYRGQEGGSLHF
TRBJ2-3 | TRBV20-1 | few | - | TGCAGTGCTCCCCGACAGGTGAATTCAGATACGCAGTATTTT | CSAPRQVNSDTQYF
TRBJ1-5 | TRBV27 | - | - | TGTGCCAGCAGTTTAGGCAGAGACAATCAGCCCCAGCATTTT | CASSLGRDNQPQHF
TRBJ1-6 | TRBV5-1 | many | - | TGCGCCAGCAGCTTGGAACAGCCCGGATCACCCCTCCACTTT | CASSLEQPGSPLHF
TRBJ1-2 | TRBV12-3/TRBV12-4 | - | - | TGTGCCAGCAGTTTAGGACCAGGAGTCTATGGCTACACCTTC | CASSLGPGVYGYTF
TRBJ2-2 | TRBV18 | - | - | TGTGCCAGCTCACCTTTGGCAGGCAACACCGGGGAGCTGTTTTTT | CASSPLAGNTGELFF
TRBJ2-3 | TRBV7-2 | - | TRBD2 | TGTGCCAGCAGCCCGGGGCCCGGGGGGGCATCGGATACGCAGTATTTT | CASSPGPGGASDTQYF
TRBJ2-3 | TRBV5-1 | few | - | TGCGCCAGCAGCTTGGGGGGGCTAGCAGCCACAGATACGCAGTATTTT | CASSLGGLAATDTQYF